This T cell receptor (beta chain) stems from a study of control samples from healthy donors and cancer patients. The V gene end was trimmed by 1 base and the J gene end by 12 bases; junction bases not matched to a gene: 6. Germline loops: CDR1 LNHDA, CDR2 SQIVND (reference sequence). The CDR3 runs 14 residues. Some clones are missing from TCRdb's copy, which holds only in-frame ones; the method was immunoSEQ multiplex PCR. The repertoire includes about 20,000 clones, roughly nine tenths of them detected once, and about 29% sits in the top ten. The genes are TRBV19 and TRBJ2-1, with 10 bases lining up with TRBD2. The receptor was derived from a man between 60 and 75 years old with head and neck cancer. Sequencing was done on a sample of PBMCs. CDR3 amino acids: CASSIVGASGGQFF. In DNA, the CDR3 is TGTGCCAGTAGTATAGTTGGGGCTAGCGGGGGGCAGTTCTTC.